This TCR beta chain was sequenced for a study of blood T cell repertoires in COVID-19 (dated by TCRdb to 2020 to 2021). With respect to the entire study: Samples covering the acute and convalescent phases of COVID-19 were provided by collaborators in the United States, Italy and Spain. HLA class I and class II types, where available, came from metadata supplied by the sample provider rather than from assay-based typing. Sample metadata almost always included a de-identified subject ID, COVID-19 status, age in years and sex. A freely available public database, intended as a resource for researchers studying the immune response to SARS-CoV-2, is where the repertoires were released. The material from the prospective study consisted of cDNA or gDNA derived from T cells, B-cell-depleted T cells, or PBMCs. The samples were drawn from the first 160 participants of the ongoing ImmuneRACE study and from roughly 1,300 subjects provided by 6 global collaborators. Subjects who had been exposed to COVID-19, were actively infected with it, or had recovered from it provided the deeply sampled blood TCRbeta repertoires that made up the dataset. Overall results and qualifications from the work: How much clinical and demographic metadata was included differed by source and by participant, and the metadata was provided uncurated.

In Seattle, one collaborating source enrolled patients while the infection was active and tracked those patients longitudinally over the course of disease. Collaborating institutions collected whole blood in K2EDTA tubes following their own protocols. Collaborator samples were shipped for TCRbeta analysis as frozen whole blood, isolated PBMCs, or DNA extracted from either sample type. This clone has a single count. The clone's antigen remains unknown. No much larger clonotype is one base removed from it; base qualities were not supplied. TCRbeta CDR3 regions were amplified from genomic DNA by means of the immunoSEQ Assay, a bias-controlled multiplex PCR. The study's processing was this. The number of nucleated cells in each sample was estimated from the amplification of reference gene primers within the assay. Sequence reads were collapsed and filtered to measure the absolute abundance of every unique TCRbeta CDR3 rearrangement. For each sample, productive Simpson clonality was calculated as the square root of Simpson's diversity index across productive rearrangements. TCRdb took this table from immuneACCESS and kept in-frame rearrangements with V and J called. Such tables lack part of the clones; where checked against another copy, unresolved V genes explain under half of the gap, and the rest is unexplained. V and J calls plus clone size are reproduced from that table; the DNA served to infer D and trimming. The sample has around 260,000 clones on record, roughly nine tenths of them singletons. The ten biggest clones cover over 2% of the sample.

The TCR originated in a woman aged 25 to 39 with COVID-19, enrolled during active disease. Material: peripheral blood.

Read as DNA, the sequence is TGTGCCAGCAGTTTTACAGGGATGAGGGAGACCCAGTACTTC. It encodes CASSFTGMRETQYF. Recombination linked TRBV28 to TRBJ2-5; TRBD1 could be the D gene, as 6 bases match. The CDR3 measures 14 amino acids from cysteine to phenylalanine. The only DNA kept is the CDR3, 42 bases in frame from the first base. V is shortened by 3 bases, J by 5 bases, and the region joining them spans 13 bases. CDR1 MDHEN and CDR2 SYDVKM were looked up in the germline V gene.